The TCR beta chain under discussion was sequenced for a study of memory CD4+ T cells and cytomegalovirus serostatus. Method: immunoSEQ multiplex PCR; TCRdb's copy keeps in-frame clones and lacks some. The table includes about 50,000 clones, over 80% detected once. General study points: The CMV-associated TCR signature appears largely within the CD4+ memory repertoire. Each of 65 to 70 CMV-associated TCRbeta sequences occurred in one to five individuals.

Points on this clone: Its cognate antigen is unknown.

Single viable CD3+CD4+CD8-CD45RO+ cells were sorted as the memory CD4+ T cells. With V trimmed by 5 bases and J by 7 bases, 10 bases remained unmatched. The CDR3 has 15 residues. Germline CDR1 LGHNA, CDR2 YNFKEQ. The chain combines TRBV4-2 with TRBJ1-2; 10 bases are shared with TRBD1. Sequenced material: memory CD4+ T cells from blood. This sequence originates from an adult in good health and CMV-seronegative. The CDR3 sequence: CASSTNPGTGAGYTF. CDR3 bases: TGTGCCAGCAGCACTAATCCCGGGACAGGGGCTGGCTACACCTTC.